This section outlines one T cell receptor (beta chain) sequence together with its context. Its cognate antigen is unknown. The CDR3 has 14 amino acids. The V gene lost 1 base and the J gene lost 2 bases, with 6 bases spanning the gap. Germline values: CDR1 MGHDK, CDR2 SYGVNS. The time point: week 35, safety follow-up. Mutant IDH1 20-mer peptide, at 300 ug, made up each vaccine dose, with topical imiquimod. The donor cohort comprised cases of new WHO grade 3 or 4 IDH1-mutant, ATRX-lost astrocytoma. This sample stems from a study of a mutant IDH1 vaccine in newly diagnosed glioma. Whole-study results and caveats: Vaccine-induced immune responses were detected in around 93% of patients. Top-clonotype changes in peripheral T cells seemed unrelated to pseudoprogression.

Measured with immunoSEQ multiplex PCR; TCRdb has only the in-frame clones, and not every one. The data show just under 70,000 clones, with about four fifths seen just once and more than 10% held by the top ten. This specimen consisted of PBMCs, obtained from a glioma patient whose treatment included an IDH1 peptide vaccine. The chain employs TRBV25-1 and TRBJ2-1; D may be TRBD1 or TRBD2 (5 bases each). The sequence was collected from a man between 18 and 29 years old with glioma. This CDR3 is CASSELGPYNEQFF. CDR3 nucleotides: TGTGCCAGCAGTGAATTGGGACCCTACAATGAGCAGTTCTTC.